This T cell receptor beta chain derives from a study of shared clonotypes between healthy human individuals (dated by TCRdb to the early 2020s). Study-level background: The cohort comprised two women and a few men aged 18 to 49 years. To increase sequencing depth and limit assay-specific biases, TCR repertoire library preparation and sequencing were carried out by different laboratories using diverse techniques. For each donor, CD4 naive and CD4 memory were each given three plates, CD8 naive was given two plates, and CD8 memory was given one plate. Per donor, leukapheresis produced somewhere between about 0.94 and 9 billion PBMCs. The study deeply sequenced blood TCR repertoires of five healthy adults to estimate repertoire size and the extent of clonotype sharing between individuals.

On the study overall, not on this receptor specifically: Higher generation probabilities were observed for clonotypes shared by all four sorted-subset donors than for non-shared clonotypes. Sampling was restricted to blood, and TCR repertoires in tissues likely differ from the TCR repertoires found in blood. Larger estimated clonotype richness was generally found for naive subsets than for memory subsets. When several donors were compared, the shared fraction of clonotypes was 5% to 6.5% for naive CD4, less than 4% for naive CD8, 2% to 2.5% for memory CD4, and 0.3% to 0.5% for memory CD8. Because the study included only a small number of donors, the genetic and exposure-history diversity represented was limited. Rarefaction of sorted-subset datasets indicated incomplete sequencing despite the large sequencing depth. Pairwise subsampling led to the expectation that sequencing depth would affect the degree of clonotype sharing among donors.

TCR CDR3 regions were amplified from genomic DNA by multiplex PCR using the deep immunoSEQ assay. For each cell subset, the extracted genomic DNA was distributed evenly across all wells of several immunoSEQ 96-well plates, and each plate served as one replicate. For sorted subsets, each replicate PCR was loaded with 150 to 250 ng genomic DNA, equivalent to 30,000 or so T cell genomes. Purified libraries were quantified with a Qubit 3.0 fluorometer, sized on a Bioanalyzer 2100, and re-quantified with the KAPA Library Quantification kit. A separate single-read 150-cycle Illumina NextSeq 550 flow cell was used to sequence each immunoSEQ 96-well plate. In the original analysis: Because the immunoSEQ output held only junctional sequences and lacked quality scores, the filtering could not match the filtering applied to full-length reads. Sequences were annotated with PyIR, a Python wrapper for IgBLAST v1.9, and V/J genes and CDR3 were assigned using IMGT germline references. Reads with weak V/J assignments (E-value above 1e-6), missing CDR3, stop codons, out-of-frame junctions, or ambiguous translated residues were removed. V3J clonotypes were defined by identical inferred V gene, J gene, and CDR3 amino acid sequence. Percentage overlap between repertoires was calculated by dividing the number of shared unique clonotypes by the size of the smaller repertoire. Richness of each repertoire was evaluated using RTK rarefaction, the Chao1 estimator, and Recon v2.1 estimates of unobserved clonotypes. Generation probabilities were computed with OLGA for all TCRbeta clonotypes obtained by the gDNA method from four donors. TCRdb took over this immuneACCESS table, retaining in-frame rearrangements with V and J assigned. Such tables are incomplete; in checked studies, under half of the missing clones stem from an unresolved V gene, and the remainder is unexplained. Clone size and V and J calls were adopted from that table, with D and trimming inferred from the DNA. The sample table contains 2.3 million or so clones; only one count was recorded for just over 90% of them. The ten largest clones add up to 0.3% to 0.4% of the sample.

Trimming takes 1 base off V and 3 bases off J; junction bases not matched to a gene: 4. Including cysteine and phenylalanine, the CDR3 has 14 amino acids. CDR3 DNA is the only sequence kept; it has 42 bases, read in frame from the first base. The germline V gene (reference sequence) provides CDR1 GTSNPN and CDR2 SVGIG. The count of this clone is one. There is no known antigen for this receptor. No qualities accompany the bases; no much larger clone lies one base away. Healthy HIV-negative adults with no recently reported acute infections or vaccinations were included as donors. All donors were Caucasian adults living in Nashville, Tennessee, USA. CD4+ T cells were enriched through magnetic negative selection, after which naive cells were positively selected on CD45RA and the remaining negative fraction served as the memory subset. After blood collection by leukapheresis, PBMCs were isolated using Ficoll-Histopaque density gradient centrifugation and then cryopreserved in the vapor phase of liquid nitrogen. Analytical flow cytometry was used to check the purity and quantity of every magnetically sorted T cell population. Each sorted fraction had its genomic DNA isolated and then quantified by UV absorbance on a Nanodrop 2000c.

The TCR originated in a man between 18 and 29 years old in good health. Some clones in this sample may be carry-over from other donors' samples. Input material: naive CD4+ T cells from PBMCs. Interpreted using the paper, the cell subset or site label stands for: CD45RA+ positively selected. In this chain, TRBV30 is recombined with TRBJ2-3; 7 of the junction bases match TRBD2. The nucleotide sequence is given as TGTGCCTGGAGTGCCGATAGCGGGACAGATACGCAGTATTTT. It specifies CAWSADSGTDTQYF.